Included here is one T cell receptor (beta chain) sequence, with context. The entry originates in a study of blood T cell repertoires in COVID-19. In assigning cohorts, the study relied on participant-reported clinical history. V was pared by 4 bases and J by 5 bases, with 10 bases between. This CDR3 region has 13 residues. Some clones are missing from TCRdb's copy, which holds only in-frame ones; the method was immunoSEQ multiplex PCR. In the table there are about 320,000 clones, 88% of which are singletons. Sequencing was done on a sample of PBMCs or T cells enriched from blood (not recorded which). This chain links TRBV12-3 or TRBV12-4 with TRBJ2-3; TRBD1 might be the D (6 bases). The clonotype was recovered from a man aged 25 to 40 who had recovered from COVID-19. This chain's CDR3 is CASSSSGEDTQYF. Written as DNA, the CDR3 is TGTGCCAGCAGTTCGTCAGGGGAAGATACGCAGTATTTT.